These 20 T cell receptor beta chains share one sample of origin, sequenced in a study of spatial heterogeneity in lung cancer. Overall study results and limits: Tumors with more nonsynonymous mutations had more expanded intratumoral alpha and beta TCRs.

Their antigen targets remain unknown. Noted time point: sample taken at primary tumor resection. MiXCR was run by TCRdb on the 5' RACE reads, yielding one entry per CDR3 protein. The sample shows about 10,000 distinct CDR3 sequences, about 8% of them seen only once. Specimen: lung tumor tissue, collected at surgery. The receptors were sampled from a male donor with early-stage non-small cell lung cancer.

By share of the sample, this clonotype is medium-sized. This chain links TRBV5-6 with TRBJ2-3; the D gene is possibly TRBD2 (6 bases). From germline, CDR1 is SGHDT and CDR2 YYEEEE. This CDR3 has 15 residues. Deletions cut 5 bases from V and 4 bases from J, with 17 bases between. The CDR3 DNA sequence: TGTGCCAGCAGACGGATGGGGACTGGACCAGATACGCAGTATTTT. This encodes CASRRMGTGPDTQYF. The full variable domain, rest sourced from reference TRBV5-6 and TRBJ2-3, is DAGVTQSPTHLIKTRGQQVTLRCSPKSGHDTVSWYQQALGQGPQFIFQYYEEEERQRGNFPDRFSGHQFPNYSSELNVNALLLGDSALYLCASRRMGTGPDTQYFGPGTRLTVL.

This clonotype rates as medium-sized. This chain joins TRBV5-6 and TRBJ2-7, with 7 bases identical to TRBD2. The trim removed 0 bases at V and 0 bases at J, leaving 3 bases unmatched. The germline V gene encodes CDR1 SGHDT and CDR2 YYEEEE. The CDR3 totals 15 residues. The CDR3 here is CASSLGLASSYEQYF. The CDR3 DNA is TGTGCCAGCAGCTTGGGACTAGCAAGCTCCTACGAGCAGTACTTC.

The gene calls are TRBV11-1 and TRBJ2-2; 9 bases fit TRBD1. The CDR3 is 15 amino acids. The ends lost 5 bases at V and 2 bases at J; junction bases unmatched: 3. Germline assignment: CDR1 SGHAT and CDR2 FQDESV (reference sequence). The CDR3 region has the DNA TGTGCCAGCAGCGTGGGACAGGGAAACACCGGGGAGCTGTTTTTT. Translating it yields CASSVGQGNTGELFF.

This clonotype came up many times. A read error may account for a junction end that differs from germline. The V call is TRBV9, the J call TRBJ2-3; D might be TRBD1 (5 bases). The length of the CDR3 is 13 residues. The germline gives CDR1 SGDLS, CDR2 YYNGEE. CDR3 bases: TGTGCCAGCAGTGTAGGGGGCACAGATACGCAGTATTTT. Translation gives CASSVGGTDTQYF.

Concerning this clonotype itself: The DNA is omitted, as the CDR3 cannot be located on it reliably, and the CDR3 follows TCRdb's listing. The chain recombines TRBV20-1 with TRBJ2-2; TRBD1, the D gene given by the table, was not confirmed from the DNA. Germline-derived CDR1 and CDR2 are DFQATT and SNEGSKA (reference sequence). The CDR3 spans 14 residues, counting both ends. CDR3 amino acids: CSAPGGRAPGSCFF.

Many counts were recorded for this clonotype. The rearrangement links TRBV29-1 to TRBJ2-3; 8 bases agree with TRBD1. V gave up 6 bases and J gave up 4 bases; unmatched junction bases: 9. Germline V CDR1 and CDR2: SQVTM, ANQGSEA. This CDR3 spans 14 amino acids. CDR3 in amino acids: CSVVGRTGSDTQYF. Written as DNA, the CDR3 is TGCAGCGTGGTCGGTAGGACAGGGTCAGATACGCAGTATTTT.

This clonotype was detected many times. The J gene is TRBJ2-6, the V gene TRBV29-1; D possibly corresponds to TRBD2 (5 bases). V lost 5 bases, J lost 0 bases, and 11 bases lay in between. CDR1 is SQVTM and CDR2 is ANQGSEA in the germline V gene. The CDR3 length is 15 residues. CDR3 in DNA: TGCAGCGTTTCTGCGGGTGTCTCTGGGGCCAACGTCCTGACTTTC. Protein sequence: CSVSAGVSGANVLTF. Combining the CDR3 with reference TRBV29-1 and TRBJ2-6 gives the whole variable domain SAVISQKPSRDICQRGTSLTIQCQVDSQVTMMFWYRQQPGQSLTLIATANQGSEATYESGFVIDKFPISRPNLTFSTLTVSNMSPEDSSIYLCSVSAGVSGANVLTFGAGSRLTVL.

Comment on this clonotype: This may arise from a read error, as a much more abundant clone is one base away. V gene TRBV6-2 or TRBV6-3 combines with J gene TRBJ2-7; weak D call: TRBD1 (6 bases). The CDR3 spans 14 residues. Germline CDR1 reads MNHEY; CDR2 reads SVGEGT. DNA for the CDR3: TGTGTCAGCAGTTGGGGGCATAGCTCCTACGAGCAGTACTTC. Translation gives CVSSWGHSSYEQYF.

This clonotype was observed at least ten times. The CDR3 DNA follows: TGTGCCAGCAGTTACTCTACGTACCGACAGCCTAACTATGGCTACACCTTC. This encodes CASSYSTYRQPNYGYTF. V gene TRBV6-2 or TRBV6-3 combines with J gene TRBJ1-2; tentative D call: TRBD1 (5 bases). The germline CDR1 and CDR2 sequences are MNHEY and SVGEGT. V lost 0 bases and J 0 bases, leaving 14 bases between the germline ends. The length of the CDR3 is 17 residues.

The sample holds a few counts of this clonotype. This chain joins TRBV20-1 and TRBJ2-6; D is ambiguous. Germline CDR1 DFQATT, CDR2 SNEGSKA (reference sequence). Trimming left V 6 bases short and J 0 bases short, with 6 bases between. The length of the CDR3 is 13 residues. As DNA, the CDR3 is TGCAGTGCCCATACCTCTGGGGCCAACGTCCTGACTTTC. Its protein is CSAHTSGANVLTF.

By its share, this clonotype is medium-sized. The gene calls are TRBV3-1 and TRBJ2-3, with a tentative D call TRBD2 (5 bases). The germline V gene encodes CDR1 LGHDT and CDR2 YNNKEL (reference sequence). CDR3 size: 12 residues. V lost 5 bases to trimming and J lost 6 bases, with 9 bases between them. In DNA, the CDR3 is TGTGCCAGCAGCGCCACTAGGGATACGCAGTATTTT. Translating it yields CASSATRDTQYF.

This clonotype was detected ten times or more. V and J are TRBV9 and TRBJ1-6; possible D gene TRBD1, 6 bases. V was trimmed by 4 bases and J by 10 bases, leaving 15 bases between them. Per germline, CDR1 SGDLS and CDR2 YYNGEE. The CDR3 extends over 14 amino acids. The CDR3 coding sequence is TGTGCCAGCAGCTTACGTGAGGGGGAATCACCCCTCCACTTT. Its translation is CASSLREGESPLHF.

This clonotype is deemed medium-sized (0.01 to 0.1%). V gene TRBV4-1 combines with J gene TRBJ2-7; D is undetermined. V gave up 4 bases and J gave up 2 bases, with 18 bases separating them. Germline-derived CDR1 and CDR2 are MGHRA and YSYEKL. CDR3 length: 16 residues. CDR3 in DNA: TGCGCCAGCAGCCCGGGCGTTAGGGTCATTCCCTACGAGCAGTACTTC. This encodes CASSPGVRVIPYEQYF.

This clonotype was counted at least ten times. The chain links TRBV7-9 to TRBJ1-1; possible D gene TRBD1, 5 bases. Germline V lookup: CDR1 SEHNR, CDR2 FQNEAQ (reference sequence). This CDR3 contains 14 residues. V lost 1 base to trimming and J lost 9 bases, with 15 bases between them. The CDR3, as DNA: TGTGCCAGCAGCTTAGGGCAAATCGCAGGGCAAGCTTTCTTT. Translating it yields CASSLGQIAGQAFF.

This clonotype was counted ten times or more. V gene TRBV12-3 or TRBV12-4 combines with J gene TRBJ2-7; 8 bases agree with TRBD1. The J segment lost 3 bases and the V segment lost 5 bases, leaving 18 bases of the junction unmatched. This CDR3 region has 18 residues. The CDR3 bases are TGTGCCAGCAGTGTCCGGGACAGGTTGAGGCCCCTGCACTACGAGCAGTACTTC. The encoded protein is CASSVRDRLRPLHYEQYF.

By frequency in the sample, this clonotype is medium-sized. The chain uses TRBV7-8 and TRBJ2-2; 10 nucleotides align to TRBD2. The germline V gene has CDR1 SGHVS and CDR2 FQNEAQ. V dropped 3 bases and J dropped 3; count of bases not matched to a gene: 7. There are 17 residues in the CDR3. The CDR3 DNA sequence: TGTGCCAGCAGCTTCCAGACTAGCGGGCCATACACCGGGGAGCTGTTTTTT. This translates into CASSFQTSGPYTGELFF.

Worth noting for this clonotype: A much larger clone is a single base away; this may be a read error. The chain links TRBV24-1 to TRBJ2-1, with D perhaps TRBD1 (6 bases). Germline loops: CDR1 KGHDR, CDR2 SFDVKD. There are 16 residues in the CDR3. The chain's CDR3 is CVTSDLPGHLNNEQFF. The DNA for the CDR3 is TGTGTCACCAGTGATTTGCCGGGACACCTAAACAATGAGCAGTTCTTC.

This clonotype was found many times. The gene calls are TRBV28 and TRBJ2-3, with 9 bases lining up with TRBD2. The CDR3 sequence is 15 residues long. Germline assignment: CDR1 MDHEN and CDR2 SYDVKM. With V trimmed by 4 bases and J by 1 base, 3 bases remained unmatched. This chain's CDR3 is CASSSAGGGTDTQYF. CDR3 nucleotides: TGTGCCAGCAGTTCTGCGGGAGGGGGCACAGATACGCAGTATTTT. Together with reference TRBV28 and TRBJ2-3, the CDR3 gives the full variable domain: DVKVTQSSRYLVKRTGEKVFLECVQDMDHENMFWYRQDPGLGLRLIYFSYDVKMKEKGDIPEGYSVSREKKERFSLILESASTNQTSMYLCASSSAGGGTDTQYFGPGTRLTVL.

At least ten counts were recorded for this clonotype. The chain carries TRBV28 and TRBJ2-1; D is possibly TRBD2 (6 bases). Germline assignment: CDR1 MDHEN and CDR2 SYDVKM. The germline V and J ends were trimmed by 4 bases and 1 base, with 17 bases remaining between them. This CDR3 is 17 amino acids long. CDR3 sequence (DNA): TGTGCCAGCAGTTCCCTCCGAGGCGGGGATTCCTACAATGAGCAGTTCTTC. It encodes CASSSLRGGDSYNEQFF.

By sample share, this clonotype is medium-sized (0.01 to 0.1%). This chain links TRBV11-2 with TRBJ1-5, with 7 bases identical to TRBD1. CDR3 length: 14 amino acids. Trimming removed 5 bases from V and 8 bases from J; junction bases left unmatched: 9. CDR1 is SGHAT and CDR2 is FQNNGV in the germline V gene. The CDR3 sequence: CASSRGQLFEPQHF. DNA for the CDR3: TGTGCCAGCAGCCGGGGACAGTTGTTTGAGCCCCAGCATTTT.